The 31 T cell receptor beta chains below come from one sample, sequenced in a study of beta chain features in type 1 diabetes. Study-level results: TCRB CDR3s were moderately but significantly shorter in Type 1 diabetes patients in all four CD4+ subsets.

Their antigens are not known. The sequenced template was cDNA made from the entire isolated RNA. The method was immunoSEQ multiplex PCR; TCRdb's version includes in-frame clones alone and lacks a portion of them. The table records more than 250,000 clones, about 23% of them present only once. What was sequenced was naive CD4+ T cells from blood. The receptors stem from a woman aged 30 to 39 with type 1 diabetes.

The chain recombines TRBV29-1 with TRBJ1-2; 7 positions agree with TRBD1. CDR1 is SQVTM and CDR2 is ANQGSEA in the germline V gene. The CDR3 spans 13 residues. The V and J ends lost 5 bases and 4 bases, in that order; junction bases with no gene match: 7. CDR3 nucleotides: TGCAGCGTTCTGACGACAGGGTCCTATGGCTACACCTTC. The encoded protein is CSVLTTGSYGYTF.

The chain is built from TRBV29-1 and TRBJ2-3; 9 bases fit TRBD2. The trim removed 4 bases at V and 1 base at J, leaving 3 bases unmatched. This CDR3 contains 14 residues. Germline lookup yields CDR1 SQVTM and CDR2 ANQGSEA. CDR3 sequence: CSVAASGGTDTQYF. As DNA, the CDR3 is TGCAGCGTTGCGGCTAGCGGGGGCACAGATACGCAGTATTTT.

On this clone: Within the sample, other DNA sequences also encode this same CDR3. The chain couples TRBV30 to TRBJ2-7; D is perhaps TRBD1 (6 bases). The CDR3 contains 12 residues. Trimming left V 2 bases short and J 3 bases short, with 8 bases between. Germline CDR1 reads GTSNPN; CDR2 reads SVGIG (reference sequence). DNA for the CDR3: TGTGCCTGGAGTAGGGGGAGCTACGAGCAGTACTTC. Protein sequence: CAWSRGSYEQYF.

The chain couples TRBV4-1 to TRBJ2-3; 9 nucleotides line up with TRBD2. The CDR3 consists of 19 residues. Trimming cost V 8 bases and J 1 base; bases outside gene matches: 19. The germline V gene encodes CDR1 MGHRA and CDR2 YSYEKL. This CDR3 reads CASGPMSGRRFMGTDTQYF. DNA of the CDR3: TGCGCCAGCGGCCCGATGAGCGGGAGGAGGTTTATGGGCACAGATACGCAGTATTTT.

The chain carries TRBV5-1 and TRBJ2-5, with 8 bases identical to TRBD2. Germline CDR1 SGHRS, CDR2 YFSETQ. The length of the CDR3 is 17 residues. V shed 4 bases, J shed 5 bases, and the junction held 16 bases outside the gene matches. CDR3: CASSPPQYSGRRETQYF. CDR3 sequence (DNA): TGCGCCAGCAGCCCGCCTCAGTACAGCGGGAGACGGGAGACCCAGTACTTC.

This clone was seen more than once but under ten times. The chain joins TRBV30 to TRBJ1-5; no clear D gene. This CDR3 has 13 amino acids. Looked up from germline, CDR1 is GTSNPN and CDR2 is SVGIG (reference sequence). With 0 bases removed from V and 4 bases from J, the gap between germline ends came to 7 bases. CDR3 in amino acids: CAWSVEENQPQHF. As DNA, the CDR3 is TGTGCCTGGAGTGTAGAGGAGAATCAGCCCCAGCATTTT. The variable domain in full, with the rest retrieved from reference TRBV30 and TRBJ1-5, is SQTIHQWPATLVQPVGSPLSLECTVEGTSNPNLYWYRQAAGRGLQLLFYSVGIGQISSEVPQNLSASRPQDRQFILSSKKLLLSDSGFYLCAWSVEENQPQHFGDGTRLSIL.

V usage is TRBV2 and J usage is TRBJ2-5, with 7 positions matching TRBD2. Germline trimming cut 7 bases from V and 2 bases from J; bases unmatched to any gene: 16. Germline V gives CDR1 SNHLY, CDR2 FYNNEI. The CDR3 is 17 amino acids. DNA of the CDR3: TGTGCCAGCATTTTCTTCCGGGACTATATGAGGCAAGAGACCCAGTACTTC. Residues: CASIFFRDYMRQETQYF. Based on the CDR3 plus reference TRBV2 and TRBJ2-5, the full variable domain is EPEVTQTPSHQVTQMGQEVILRCVPISNHLYFYWYRQILGQKVEFLVSFYNNEISEKSEIFDDQFSVERPDGSNFTLKIRSTKLEDSAMYFCASIFFRDYMRQETQYFGPGTRLLVL.

In this sample, this clone turned up a few times. The chain employs TRBV28 and TRBJ1-5; the D gene is possibly TRBD1 (5 bases). Trimming pared 6 bases from V and 7 bases from J, leaving 10 bases between. This CDR3 spans 12 amino acids. Germline CDR1 and CDR2: MDHEN and SYDVKM. Written as DNA, the CDR3 is TGTGCCAGCAGCAGGGAATTGCAGCCCCAGCATTTT. Translating gives CASSRELQPQHF.

This chain joins TRBV7-9 and TRBJ1-2; the match to TRBD1 covers 7 bases. The trim removed 5 bases at V and 4 bases at J, leaving 10 bases unmatched. The CDR3 length is 15 residues. In germline, CDR1 is SEHNR, CDR2 FQNEAQ (reference sequence). CDR3 bases: TGTGCCAGCAGCCAAGAGGGACAGACGCCCTATGGCTACACCTTC. Its protein is CASSQEGQTPYGYTF.

This clone was counted a few times. This rearrangement joins TRBV29-1 to TRBJ2-1; 8 bases fit TRBD1. The germline gives CDR1 SQVTM, CDR2 ANQGSEA. V lost 4 bases and J lost 7; bases outside the gene matches: 9. The CDR3 length is 14 residues. CDR3 in DNA: TGCAGCGTTGCCTCCGGGACAGGTTTGAATGAGCAGTTCTTC. Residues: CSVASGTGLNEQFF.

In DNA, the CDR3 is TGTGCCAGCAGTGAATCAGGGACTAGCGCGCGGAATGAGCAGTTCTTC. Translated, it gives CASSESGTSARNEQFF. The J gene is TRBJ2-1, the V gene TRBV25-1; 10 bases align to TRBD2. This CDR3 spans 16 amino acids. Per the germline V gene, CDR1 is MGHDK and CDR2 is SYGVNS. V lost 1 base, J lost 7 bases, and 7 bases stayed unmatched.

This clone has a handful of counts. The CDR3 loop is CASSLDAATPQHF. The CDR3 DNA reads TGTGCCAGCAGCTTAGACGCGGCGACGCCCCAGCATTTT. This chain uses TRBV11-2 with TRBJ1-5; D not certain. This CDR3 region has 13 residues. CDR1 is SGHAT, CDR2 FQNNGV, per germline. Trimming shortened V by 0 bases and J by 9 bases, and 9 bases separated the two germline ends.

This clone was counted a single time. The chain combines TRBV6-6 with TRBJ2-1; 7 bases agree with TRBD1. V dropped 6 bases and J dropped 0; count of bases not matched to a gene: 5. The V gene's germline CDR1 is MNHNY and CDR2 SVGAGI (reference sequence). The CDR3 covers 15 residues. Here the CDR3 reads CASRPDRDSYNEQFF. The CDR3 nucleotides read TGTGCCAGCAGACCCGACAGGGACTCCTACAATGAGCAGTTCTTC.

This clone was seen more than once but under ten times. The chain employs TRBV10-2 and TRBJ1-2; 9 bases fit TRBD1. The V gene's germline CDR1 is WSHSY and CDR2 SAAADI. This CDR3 is built from 13 residues. The trim removed 2 bases at V and 7 bases at J, leaving 2 bases unmatched. In DNA, the CDR3 is TGCGCCAGCAGTGAGCCGACAGGGGGTGGCTACACCTTC. This gives the protein CASSEPTGGGYTF.

This chain connects TRBV18 to TRBJ2-1; 8 nucleotides line up with TRBD1. The CDR3 runs to 14 residues. CDR1 is KGHSH and CDR2 is LQKENI in the germline V gene. V lost 2 bases, J lost 7 bases, and 4 bases stayed unmatched. This chain's CDR3 is CASSPKDRENEQFF. Written as DNA, the CDR3 is TGTGCCAGCTCACCAAAGGACAGGGAGAATGAGCAGTTCTTC.

The gene calls are TRBV25-1 and TRBJ2-5, with 8 positions matching TRBD1. Germline V gene sequence: CDR1 MGHDK, CDR2 SYGVNS. The V segment lost 1 base and the J segment 7 bases; nucleotides outside the gene matches: 8. This CDR3 spans 15 amino acids. CDR3 DNA: TGTGCCAGCAGTGAATTAACAGGGGGGCCAGGGACCCAGTACTTC. Its protein product is CASSELTGGPGTQYF.

This chain joins TRBV29-1 and TRBJ1-2; D might be TRBD1 (5 bases). Between the trimmed V and J ends, which lost 5 bases and 2 bases, there was a span of 12 bases. Per germline, CDR1 SQVTM and CDR2 ANQGSEA. There are 13 residues in the CDR3. The CDR3 DNA follows: TGCAGCGTTACAGGACGGGCCAACTATGGCTACACCTTC. Its protein product is CSVTGRANYGYTF.

This clone was found a few times. V gene TRBV7-9 combines with J gene TRBJ2-7, with D possibly being TRBD1 (5 bases). Germline CDR1 SEHNR, CDR2 FQNEAQ (reference sequence). The ends were cut back, 4 bases at V and 5 bases at J, with 9 bases in the middle. CDR3 length: 12 amino acids. The CDR3 sequence is CASSSDSHEQYF. In DNA form, the CDR3 reads TGTGCCAGCAGCTCCGACAGCCACGAGCAGTACTTC.

This clone was picked up a small number of times. This sequence joins TRBV14 and TRBJ1-2; D gene uncertain. Trimming pared 4 bases from V and 3 bases from J, leaving 18 bases between. Per the germline V gene, CDR1 is SGHDN and CDR2 is FVKESK. The CDR3 runs to 16 residues. DNA for the CDR3: TGTGCCAGCAGCCCGGGAGGAGCAGCATGGCACTATGGCTACACCTTC. It specifies CASSPGGAAWHYGYTF.

This clone was counted only a few times. The rearrangement joins TRBV29-1 to TRBJ2-1; a weak D match, TRBD2 (6 bases). CDR1 and CDR2 (germline): SQVTM, ANQGSEA. The CDR3 totals 13 residues. V was cut by 6 bases and J by 8 bases, with 17 bases left in between. The CDR3 loop is CSVNPSTGDEQFF. The CDR3 nucleotides read TGCAGCGTCAACCCCTCGACGGGGGATGAGCAGTTCTTC.

The rearrangement joins TRBV18 to TRBJ2-3; no clear D. This CDR3 contains 15 residues. Germline CDR1 KGHSH, CDR2 LQKENI. The V end was cut by 3 bases, the J end by 1 base, with 11 bases between. The DNA of the CDR3 is TGTGCCAGCTCACCTATGGCGGCTCGCACAGATACGCAGTATTTT. Protein: CASSPMAARTDTQYF.

This clone was recorded a few times. The CDR3 bases are TGTGCCACCAGCACTAGGTCTAACTATGGCTACACCTTC. Translated: CATSTRSNYGYTF. This chain links TRBV15 with TRBJ1-2; D is uncertain. Trimming cost V 4 bases and J 0 bases, with 6 bases left between them. The germline CDR1 and CDR2 sequences are LNHNV and YYDKDF (reference sequence). This CDR3 is built from 13 residues.

This clone was picked up a small number of times. The V and J genes are TRBV30 and TRBJ2-1; 7 bases map to TRBD1. There are 16 residues in the CDR3. J lost 3 bases, V lost 1 base, and 9 bases had no gene match. The germline gives CDR1 GTSNPN, CDR2 SVGIG (reference sequence). The DNA for the CDR3 is TGTGCCTGGAGTGAGTATAGAGGGGGCGTCTACAATGAGCAGTTCTTC. It is translated as CAWSEYRGGVYNEQFF.

The J gene is TRBJ1-1, the V gene TRBV2; maybe TRBD1 (5 bases). Trimming removed 6 bases from V and 1 base from J, with 12 bases in between. The CDR3 covers 14 residues. Germline-derived CDR1 and CDR2 are SNHLY and FYNNEI. CDR3 region: CASSGGTANTEAFF. The CDR3 coding sequence is TGTGCCAGCAGCGGCGGGACGGCGAACACTGAAGCTTTCTTT.

This clone has only a few counts. The CDR3 nucleotides are TGTGCCAGCAGCTTGGAGATGACCACAGATACGCAGTATTTT. Translating gives CASSLEMTTDTQYF. The genes are TRBV7-3 and TRBJ2-3; D gene uncertain. V was clipped by 3 bases and J by 2 bases, with 9 bases between them. The CDR3 spans 14 residues. CDR1 is SGHTA, CDR2 FQGTGA, per germline.

J is TRBJ2-3 and V is TRBV7-3, with 12 bases identical to TRBD2. In germline, CDR1 is SGHTA, CDR2 FQGTGA. The J segment lost 3 bases and the V segment lost 7 bases, leaving 2 bases of the junction unmatched. This CDR3 is 14 amino acids long. CDR3 sequence reads: CASNLAGGTDTQYF. CDR3 sequence (DNA): TGTGCCAGCAACCTAGCGGGAGGGACAGATACGCAGTATTTT.

This rearrangement joins TRBV5-1 to TRBJ2-1; 14 nucleotides match TRBD2. Per germline, CDR1 SGHRS and CDR2 YFSETQ. The CDR3 spans 15 residues. With V trimmed by 4 bases and J by 7 bases, 4 bases remained unmatched. The CDR3: CASSGTSGGANEQFF. In nucleotides, the CDR3 is TGCGCCAGCAGCGGGACTAGCGGGGGAGCGAATGAGCAGTTCTTC. Full variable domain (missing parts from reference TRBV5-1 and TRBJ2-1): KAGVTQTPRYLIKTRGQQVTLSCSPISGHRSVSWYQQTPGQGLQFLFEYFSETQRNKGNFPGRFSGRQFSNSRSEMNVSTLELGDSALYLCASSGTSGGANEQFFGPGTRLTVL.

The chain links TRBV28 to TRBJ2-2; 8 positions agree with TRBD1. CDR1 and CDR2 (germline): MDHEN, SYDVKM. Trimming cost V 4 bases and J 6 bases; bases outside gene matches: 10. This CDR3 contains 16 residues. The CDR3 DNA follows: TGTGCCAGCAGTTCAACCCCGGACAGGGCCTCCGGGGAGCTGTTTTTT. Amino acids: CASSSTPDRASGELFF.

The rearrangement joins TRBV30 to TRBJ2-5; no firm D call. V dropped 4 bases and J dropped 1 base, with 13 bases sitting between them. This CDR3 is built from 14 residues. The germline V gene encodes CDR1 GTSNPN and CDR2 SVGIG (reference sequence). The CDR3 spells CAWTNRLTQETQYF. CDR3 nucleotide sequence: TGTGCCTGGACGAATAGACTCACCCAAGAGACCCAGTACTTC. The complete variable domain, with remaining parts taken from reference TRBV30 and TRBJ2-5, reads SQTIHQWPATLVQPVGSPLSLECTVEGTSNPNLYWYRQAAGRGLQLLFYSVGIGQISSEVPQNLSASRPQDRQFILSSKKLLLSDSGFYLCAWTNRLTQETQYFGPGTRLLVL.

The chain joins TRBV11-2 to TRBJ1-2, with a possible D match to TRBD1 (6 bases). The V end lost 3 bases, the J end lost 4 bases, and 12 bases lay between the germline ends. The CDR3 length is 14 residues. In germline, CDR1 is SGHAT, CDR2 FQNNGV. The CDR3 protein is CASSLDRTGYGYTF. The CDR3 coding sequence is TGTGCCAGCAGCTTGGACAGAACCGGCTATGGCTACACCTTC.

V gene TRBV6-6 combines with J gene TRBJ2-7; perhaps TRBD2 as D (6 bases). This CDR3 has 15 residues. V was shortened by 0 bases and J by 2 bases, with 11 bases between the two germline ends. The germline V gene has CDR1 MNHNY and CDR2 SVGAGI (reference sequence). CDR3 amino acids: CASSYSIAGPYEQYF. In nucleotides, the CDR3 is TGTGCCAGCAGTTACTCGATCGCGGGGCCCTACGAGCAGTACTTC.